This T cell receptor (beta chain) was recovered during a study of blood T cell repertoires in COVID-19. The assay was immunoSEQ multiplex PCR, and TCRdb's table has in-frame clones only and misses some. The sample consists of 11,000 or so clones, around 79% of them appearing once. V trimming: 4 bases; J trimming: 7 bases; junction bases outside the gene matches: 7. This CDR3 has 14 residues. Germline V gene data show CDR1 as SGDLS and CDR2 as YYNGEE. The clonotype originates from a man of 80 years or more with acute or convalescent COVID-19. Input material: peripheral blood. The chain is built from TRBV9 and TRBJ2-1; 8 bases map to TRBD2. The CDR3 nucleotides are TGTGCCAGCAGCCCCCAGCGGGGGCGGAATGAGCAGTTCTTC. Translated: CASSPQRGRNEQFF.